The following is a T cell receptor (beta chain) sequence with its context. What it binds is not known. The data are from a study of read filtering for tumor transcriptome and immune sequencing. Bone marrow was sampled from every patient at the time of active disease. This library used roughly 0.4 ug RNA and molecular barcoded adaptors spanning alpha/delta and beta/gamma chains. Each CDR3 protein gets one entry after TCRdb re-called the reads with MiXCR. The sample shows around 40,000 distinct CDR3 sequences, about an eighth of them seen only once. Findings of the study overall: The CD138-negative fraction was mixed bone marrow immune cells, not pure T cells.

Sequencing used a population of CD138-negative cells sorted from bone marrow. This clonotype was obtained from a donor at least 40 years old with multiple myeloma.

DNA for the CDR3: TGTGCCAGCAGTTCAGGATTCCACTCCTACGAGCAGTACTTC. Amino acids: CASSSGFHSYEQYF. V is TRBV27 and J is TRBJ2-7; D ambiguous. The CDR3 spans 14 residues. V was cut by 4 bases and J by 0 bases, with 10 bases left in between. The germline V gene encodes CDR1 MNHEY and CDR2 SMNVEV (reference sequence).